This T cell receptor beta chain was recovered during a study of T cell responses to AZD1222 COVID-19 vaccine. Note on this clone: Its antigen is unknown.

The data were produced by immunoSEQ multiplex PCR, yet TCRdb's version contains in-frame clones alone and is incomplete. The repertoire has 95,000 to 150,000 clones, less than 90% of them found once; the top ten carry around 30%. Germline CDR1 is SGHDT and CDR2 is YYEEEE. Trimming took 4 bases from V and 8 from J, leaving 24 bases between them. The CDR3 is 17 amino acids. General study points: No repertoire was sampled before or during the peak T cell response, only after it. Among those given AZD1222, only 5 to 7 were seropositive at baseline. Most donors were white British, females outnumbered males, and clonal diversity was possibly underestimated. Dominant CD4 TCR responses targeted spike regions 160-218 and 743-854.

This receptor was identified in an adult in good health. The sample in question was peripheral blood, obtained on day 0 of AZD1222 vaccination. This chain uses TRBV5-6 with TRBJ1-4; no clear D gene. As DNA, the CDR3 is TGTGCCAGCAGCCCTGGCGGAGGGCAGCGGGTAGGGGAAAAACTGTTTTTT. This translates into CASSPGGGQRVGEKLFF.